Listed below are T cell receptor beta chains from one sample, sequenced in a study of blood T cell repertoires in COVID-19. Sequencing used immunoSEQ multiplex PCR; TCRdb keeps in-frame clones, though not all of them. The data contain about 170,000 clones, roughly 85% of them singletons. Sequenced sample: PBMCs or T cells enriched from blood (not recorded which). All receptors derive from a woman between 45 and 65 years old who had recovered from COVID-19. CDR3s include the opening cysteine and the closing phenylalanine or tryptophan. A D gene is named only where the DNA matches it firmly. Only some rows state a clone size, as once, few, many or a class for expanded clones.

size: NA
V: TRBV23-1
J: TRBJ1-4
D: NA
DNA: TGCGCCAGCAGCCACCACAGGGCACCTCGGGAAAAACTGTTTTTT
CDR3: CASSHHRAPREKLFF

size: once
V: TRBV7-2
J: TRBJ1-2
D: NA
DNA: TGTGCCAGCAGCTTAGATCTGGGGGCGCGTGGCTACACCTTC
CDR3: CASSLDLGARGYTF

size: NA
V: TRBV2
J: TRBJ1-2
D: TRBD1
DNA: TGTGCCAGCAGAAACTGGGACAGGGGGCCCAACTATGGCTACACCTTC
CDR3: CASRNWDRGPNYGYTF

size: NA
V: TRBV5-1
J: TRBJ1-3
D: NA
DNA: TGCGCCAGCAGCTGGAAACAGGGAACCCCTGGAAACACCATATATTTT
CDR3: CASSWKQGTPGNTIYF

size: NA
V: TRBV6-6
J: TRBJ2-1
D: TRBD2
DNA: TGTGCCAGCGATGCGGGAGGGCATACCTATGAGCAGTTCTTC
CDR3: CASDAGGHTYEQFF

size: NA
V: TRBV7-2
J: TRBJ2-4
D: NA
DNA: TGTGCCAGCAGCGTCGGCCCGGGGGACATTCAGTACTTC
CDR3: CASSVGPGDIQYF

size: NA
V: TRBV11-2
J: TRBJ2-2
D: NA
DNA: TGTGCCAGCAGCTTCGCGGGGAACACCGGGGAGCTGTTTTTT
CDR3: CASSFAGNTGELFF

size: NA
V: TRBV7-2
J: TRBJ1-4
D: NA
DNA: TGTGCCAGCAGCTTAATAGGCAGGCTATCCGAAAAACTGTTTTTT
CDR3: CASSLIGRLSEKLFF

size: NA
V: TRBV3-1/TRBV3-2
J: TRBJ1-3
D: NA
DNA: TGTGCCAGCAGTACCCCGAGAGTCTCTGGAAACACCATATATTTT
CDR3: CASSTPRVSGNTIYF

size: NA
V: TRBV7-2
J: TRBJ1-2
D: NA
DNA: TGTGCCAGCAGCTTACGATTTGCTGGCGGCTACACCTTC
CDR3: CASSLRFAGGYTF

size: once
V: TRBV4-1
J: TRBJ2-4
D: NA
DNA: TGCGCCAGCAGAGGGGTGGCAGCCGAAAACATTCAGTACTTC
CDR3: CASRGVAAENIQYF

size: NA
V: TRBV27
J: TRBJ1-2
D: NA
DNA: TGTGCCAGCAGCCCTCGCCGCGGTGGCTACACCTTC
CDR3: CASSPRRGGYTF

size: NA
V: TRBV2
J: TRBJ1-2
D: TRBD1
DNA: TGTGCCAGCAGTGAAGTAGGGATGGGGACAGCCTATGGCTACACCTTC
CDR3: CASSEVGMGTAYGYTF

size: NA
V: TRBV7-2
J: TRBJ2-4
D: NA
DNA: TGTGCCAGCAGCTTAAGAGGGTGGGGCATTCAGTACTTC
CDR3: CASSLRGWGIQYF

size: NA
V: TRBV9
J: TRBJ1-6
D: TRBD1
DNA: TGTGCCAGCAGCGTTTCGCAGGGGGCTTCACCCCTCCACTTT
CDR3: CASSVSQGASPLHF

size: NA
V: TRBV6-5
J: TRBJ1-1
D: TRBD1
DNA: TGTGCCAGCAGTCCCGGAGGGGGCGGAAGAACTGAAGCTTTCTTT
CDR3: CASSPGGGGRTEAFF

size: NA
V: TRBV2
J: TRBJ1-5
D: TRBD1
DNA: TGTGCCAGCAGAGGGGACAGCGAGAATCAGCCCCAGCATTTT
CDR3: CASRGDSENQPQHF

size: NA
V: TRBV7-2
J: TRBJ1-3
D: NA
DNA: TGTGCCGCACAGAGTGGAGGTTCAGGAAACACCATATATTTT
CDR3: CAAQSGGSGNTIYF

size: NA
V: TRBV2
J: TRBJ2-3
D: NA
DNA: TGTGCCAGCAGTGAAGCGCTCCCGGGGGATACGCAGTATTTT
CDR3: CASSEALPGDTQYF

size: once
V: TRBV30
J: TRBJ1-1
D: NA
DNA: TGTGCCTGGAGTGTATTGGGGCGGACTGAAGCTTTCTTT
CDR3: CAWSVLGRTEAFF

size: NA
V: TRBV18
J: TRBJ2-1
D: NA
DNA: TGTGCCAGCTCACCACCGCACGGGGGCAATGAGCAGTTCTTC
CDR3: CASSPPHGGNEQFF

size: NA
V: TRBV4-3
J: TRBJ1-4
D: NA
DNA: TGCGCCAGCAGCCAAGAGGCCGGCGGCGGAGGAAAACTGTTTTTT
CDR3: CASSQEAGGGGKLFF

size: NA
V: TRBV25-1
J: TRBJ1-6
D: NA
DNA: TGTGCCAGCAATCGGGGGGGTAATTCACCCCTCCACTTT
CDR3: CASNRGGNSPLHF

size: few
V: TRBV28
J: TRBJ1-2
D: TRBD1
DNA: TGTGCCAGCAGTTTACACAGGGGGCTTGGCTACACCTTC
CDR3: CASSLHRGLGYTF